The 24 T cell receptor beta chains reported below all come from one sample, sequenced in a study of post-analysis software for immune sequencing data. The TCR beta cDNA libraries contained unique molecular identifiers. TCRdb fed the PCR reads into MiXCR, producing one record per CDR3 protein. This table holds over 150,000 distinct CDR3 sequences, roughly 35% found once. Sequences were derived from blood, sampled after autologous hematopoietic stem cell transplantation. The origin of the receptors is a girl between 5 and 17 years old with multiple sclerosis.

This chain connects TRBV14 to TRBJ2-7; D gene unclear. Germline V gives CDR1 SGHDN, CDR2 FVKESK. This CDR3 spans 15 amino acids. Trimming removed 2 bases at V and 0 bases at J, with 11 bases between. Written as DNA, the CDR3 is TGTGCCAGCAGCCAAATAGCAGCCAGCTCCTACGAGCAGTACTTC. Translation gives CASSQIAASSYEQYF.

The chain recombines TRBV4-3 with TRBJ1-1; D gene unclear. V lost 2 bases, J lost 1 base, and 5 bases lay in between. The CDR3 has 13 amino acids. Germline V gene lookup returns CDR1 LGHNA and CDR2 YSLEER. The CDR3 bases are TGCGCCAGCAGCCAAAAGTGGAACACTGAAGCTTTCTTT. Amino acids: CASSQKWNTEAFF.

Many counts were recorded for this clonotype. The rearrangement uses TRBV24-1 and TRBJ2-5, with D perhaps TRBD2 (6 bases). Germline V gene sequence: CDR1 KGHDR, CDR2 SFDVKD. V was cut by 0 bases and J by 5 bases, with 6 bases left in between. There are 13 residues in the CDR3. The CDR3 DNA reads TGTGCCACCAGTGATTTGGGAGGGGAGACCCAGTACTTC. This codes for CATSDLGGETQYF.

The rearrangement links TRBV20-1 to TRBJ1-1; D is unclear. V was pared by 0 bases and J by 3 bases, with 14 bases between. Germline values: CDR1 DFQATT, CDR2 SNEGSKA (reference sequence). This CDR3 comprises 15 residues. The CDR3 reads CSARDSGPGHTEAFF. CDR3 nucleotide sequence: TGCAGTGCTAGAGATTCCGGGCCAGGCCACACTGAAGCTTTCTTT.

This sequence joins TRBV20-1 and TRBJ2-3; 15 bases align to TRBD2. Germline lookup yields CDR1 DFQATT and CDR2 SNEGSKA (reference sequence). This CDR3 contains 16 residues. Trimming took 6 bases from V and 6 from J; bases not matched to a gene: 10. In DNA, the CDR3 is TGCAGTGCGGTCGGGACTAGCGGGAGGCTCGTGGATACGCAGTATTTT. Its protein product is CSAVGTSGRLVDTQYF.

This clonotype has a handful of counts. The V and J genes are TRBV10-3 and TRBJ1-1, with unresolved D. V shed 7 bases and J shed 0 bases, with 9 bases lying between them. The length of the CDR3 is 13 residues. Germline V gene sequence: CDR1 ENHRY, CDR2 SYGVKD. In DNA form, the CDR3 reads TGTGCCATCAACAAAGTCCTGAACACTGAAGCTTTCTTT. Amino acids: CAINKVLNTEAFF.

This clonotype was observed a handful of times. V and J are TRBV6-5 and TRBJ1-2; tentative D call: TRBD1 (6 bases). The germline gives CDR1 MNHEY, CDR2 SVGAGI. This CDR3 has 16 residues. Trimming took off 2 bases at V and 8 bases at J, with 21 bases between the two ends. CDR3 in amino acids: CASSYLANLGASGYTF. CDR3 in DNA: TGTGCCAGCAGTTACCTCGCCAACTTGGGGGCGTCCGGCTACACCTTC.

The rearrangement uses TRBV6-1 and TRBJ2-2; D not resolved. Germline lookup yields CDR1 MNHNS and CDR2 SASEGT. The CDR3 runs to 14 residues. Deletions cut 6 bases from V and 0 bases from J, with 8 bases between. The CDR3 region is CASRAPTNTGELFF. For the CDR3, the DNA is TGTGCCAGCAGGGCCCCAACGAACACCGGGGAGCTGTTTTTT.

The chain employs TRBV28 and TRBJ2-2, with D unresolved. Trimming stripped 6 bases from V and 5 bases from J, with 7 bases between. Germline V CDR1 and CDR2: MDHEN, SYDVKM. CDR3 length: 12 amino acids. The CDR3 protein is CASRWLTGELFF. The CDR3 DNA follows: TGTGCCAGCAGGTGGTTAACCGGGGAGCTGTTTTTT.

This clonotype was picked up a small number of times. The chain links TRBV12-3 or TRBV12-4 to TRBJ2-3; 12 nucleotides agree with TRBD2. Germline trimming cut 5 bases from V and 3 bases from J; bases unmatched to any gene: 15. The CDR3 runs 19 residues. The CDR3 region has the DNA TGTGCCAGCAGTCCAACGGAACGACTAGCGGGAGTTAGGACAGATACGCAGTATTTT. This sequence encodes CASSPTERLAGVRTDTQYF.

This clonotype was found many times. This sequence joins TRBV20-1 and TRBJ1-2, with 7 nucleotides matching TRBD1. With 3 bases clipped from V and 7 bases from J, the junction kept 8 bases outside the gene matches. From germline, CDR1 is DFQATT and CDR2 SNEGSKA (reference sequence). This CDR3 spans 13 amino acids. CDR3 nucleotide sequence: TGCAGTGCTAGCGAGGGGGCGGCGTTTGGCTACACCTTC. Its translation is CSASEGAAFGYTF.

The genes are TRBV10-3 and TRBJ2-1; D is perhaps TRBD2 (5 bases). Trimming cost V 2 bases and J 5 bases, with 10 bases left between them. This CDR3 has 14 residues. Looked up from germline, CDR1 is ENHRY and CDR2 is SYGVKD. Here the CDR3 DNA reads TGTGCCATCAGTGAGGAGGGCAGACACAATGAGCAGTTCTTC. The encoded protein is CAISEEGRHNEQFF.

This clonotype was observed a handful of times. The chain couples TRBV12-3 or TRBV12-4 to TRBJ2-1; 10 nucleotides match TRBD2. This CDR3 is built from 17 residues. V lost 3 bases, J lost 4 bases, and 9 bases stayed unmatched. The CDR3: CASSFSLRTSGYNEQFF. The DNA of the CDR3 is TGTGCCAGCAGTTTTAGTCTGAGGACTAGCGGTTACAATGAGCAGTTCTTC.

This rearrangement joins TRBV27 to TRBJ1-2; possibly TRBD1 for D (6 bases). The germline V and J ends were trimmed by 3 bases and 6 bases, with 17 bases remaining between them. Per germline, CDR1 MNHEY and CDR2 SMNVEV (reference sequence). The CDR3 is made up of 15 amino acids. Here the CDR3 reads CASSFLGGAPNGYTF. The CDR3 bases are TGTGCCAGCAGTTTCCTCGGGGGGGCCCCCAATGGCTACACCTTC.

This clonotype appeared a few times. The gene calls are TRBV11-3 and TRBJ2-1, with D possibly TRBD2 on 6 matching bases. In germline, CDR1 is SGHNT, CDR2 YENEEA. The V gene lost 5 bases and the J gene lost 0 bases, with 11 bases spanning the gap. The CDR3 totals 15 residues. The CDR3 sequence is CASSPRESSYNEQFF. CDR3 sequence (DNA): TGTGCCAGCAGCCCCCGGGAGTCCTCCTACAATGAGCAGTTCTTC.

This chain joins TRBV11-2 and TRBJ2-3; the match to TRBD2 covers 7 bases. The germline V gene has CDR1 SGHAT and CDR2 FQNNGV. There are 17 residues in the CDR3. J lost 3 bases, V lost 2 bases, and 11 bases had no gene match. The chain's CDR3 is CASSLSLYAGVTDTQYF. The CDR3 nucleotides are TGTGCCAGCAGCTTATCATTATATGCGGGAGTGACAGATACGCAGTATTTT.

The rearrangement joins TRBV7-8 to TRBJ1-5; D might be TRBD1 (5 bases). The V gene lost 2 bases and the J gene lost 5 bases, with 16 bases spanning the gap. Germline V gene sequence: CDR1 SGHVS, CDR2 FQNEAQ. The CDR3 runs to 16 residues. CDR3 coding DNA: TGTGCCAGCAGCTTAACCAGGGTTTTCCCTGATCAGCCCCAGCATTTT. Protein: CASSLTRVFPDQPQHF.

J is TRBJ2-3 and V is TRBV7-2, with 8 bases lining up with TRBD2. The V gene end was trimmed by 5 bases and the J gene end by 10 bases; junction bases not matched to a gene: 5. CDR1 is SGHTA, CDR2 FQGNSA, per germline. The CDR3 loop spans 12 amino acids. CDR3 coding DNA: TGTGCCAGCAGCGCGACTAGCGTTGCGCAGTATTTT. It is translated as CASSATSVAQYF.

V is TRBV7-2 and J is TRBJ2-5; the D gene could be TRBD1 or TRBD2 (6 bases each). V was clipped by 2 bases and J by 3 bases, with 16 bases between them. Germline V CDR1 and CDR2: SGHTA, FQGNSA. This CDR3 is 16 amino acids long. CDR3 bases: TGTGCCAGCAGCTTAAGGTGGGAGGAGGGGGAAGAGACCCAGTACTTC. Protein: CASSLRWEEGEETQYF.

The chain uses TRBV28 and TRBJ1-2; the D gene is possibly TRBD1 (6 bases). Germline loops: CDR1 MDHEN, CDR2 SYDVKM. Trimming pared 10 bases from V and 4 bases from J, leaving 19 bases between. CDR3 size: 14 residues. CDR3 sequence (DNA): TGTGCCACCTCTGGGGGGGCCCGTATCTATGGCTACACCTTC. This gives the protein CATSGGARIYGYTF.

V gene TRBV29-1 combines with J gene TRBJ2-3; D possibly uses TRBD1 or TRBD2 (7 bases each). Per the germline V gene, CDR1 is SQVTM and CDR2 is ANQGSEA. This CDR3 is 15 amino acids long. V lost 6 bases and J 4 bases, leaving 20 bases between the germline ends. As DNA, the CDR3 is TGCAGCGTGAGGGGGCCTGGCGGGAGTGCAGATACGCAGTATTTT. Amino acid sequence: CSVRGPGGSADTQYF.

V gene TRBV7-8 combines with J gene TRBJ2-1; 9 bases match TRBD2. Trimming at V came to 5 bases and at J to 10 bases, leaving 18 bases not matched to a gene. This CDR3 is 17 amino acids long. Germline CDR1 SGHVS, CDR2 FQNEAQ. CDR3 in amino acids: CASSPGGGLAGSYEQFF. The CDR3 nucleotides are TGTGCCAGCAGCCCAGGGGGGGGGCTAGCGGGGTCCTACGAGCAGTTCTTC. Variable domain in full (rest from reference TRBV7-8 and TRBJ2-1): GAGVSQSPRYKVAKRGQDVALRCDPISGHVSLFWYQQALGQGPEFLTYFQNEAQLDKSGLPSDRFFAERPEGSVSTLKIQRTQQEDSAVYLCASSPGGGLAGSYEQFFGPGTRLTVL.

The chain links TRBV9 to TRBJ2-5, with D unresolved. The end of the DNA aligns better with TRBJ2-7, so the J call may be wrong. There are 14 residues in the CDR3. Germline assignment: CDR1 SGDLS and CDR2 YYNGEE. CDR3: CASSVEPANYEQYF. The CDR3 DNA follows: TGTGCCAGCAGCGTAGAGCCAGCCAACTACGAGCAGTACTTC.

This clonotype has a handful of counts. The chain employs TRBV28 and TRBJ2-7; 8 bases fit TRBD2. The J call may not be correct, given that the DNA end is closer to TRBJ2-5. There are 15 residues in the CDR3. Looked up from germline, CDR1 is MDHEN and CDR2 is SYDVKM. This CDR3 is CASKAGAYVGETQYF. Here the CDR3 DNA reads TGTGCCAGCAAAGCGGGGGCCTATGTGGGCGAGACCCAGTACTTC.